The 12 T cell receptor beta chains below were found in one sample sequenced in a study of blood T cell repertoires in COVID-19. Profiled with immunoSEQ multiplex PCR; TCRdb holds only in-frame clones, not every one. The profile shows 80,000 to 95,000 clones, approximately 86% of them singletons. The material sequenced was peripheral blood. Receptor source: a woman in her fifties or sixties with active or convalescent COVID-19.

The rearrangement links TRBV4-2 to TRBJ1-1, with D uncertain. V was clipped by 0 bases and J by 6 bases, with 8 bases between them. Germline values: CDR1 LGHNA, CDR2 YNFKEQ. This CDR3 is built from 13 residues. CDR3 nucleotides: TGTGCCAGCAGCCAAGATCCCCGTGCTGAAGCTTTCTTT. Translated: CASSQDPRAEAFF.

The genes are TRBV7-2 and TRBJ1-1; unclear D gene. V shed 2 bases and J shed 3 bases, with 7 bases lying between them. CDR3 size: 13 residues. Germline assignment: CDR1 SGHTA and CDR2 FQGNSA. In nucleotides, the CDR3 is TGTGCCAGCAGCTTAAGTACATACACTGAAGCTTTCTTT. Its protein product is CASSLSTYTEAFF.

J is TRBJ1-1 and V is TRBV14; a possible D gene is TRBD1 (5 bases). Germline V gene lookup returns CDR1 SGHDN and CDR2 FVKESK. The CDR3 is made up of 15 amino acids. Trimming took off 3 bases at V and 0 bases at J, with 11 bases between the two ends. In nucleotides, the CDR3 is TGTGCCAGCAGCCAGGACACGACGATGAACACTGAAGCTTTCTTT. Translation gives CASSQDTTMNTEAFF.

This clone was picked up one time. The chain recombines TRBV11-2 with TRBJ2-2, with 8 bases aligning to TRBD1. This CDR3 is 15 amino acids long. CDR1 and CDR2 from the germline V gene are SGHAT and FQNNGV. After removal of 6 bases from V and 7 bases from J, the junction contained 10 bases not matched to a gene. The CDR3 coding sequence is TGTGCCAGCAGACGTCTCCAGGGGGCAGGCGGGGAGCTGTTTTTT. It is translated as CASRRLQGAGGELFF.

The V and J genes are TRBV9 and TRBJ1-3; D is uncertain. The length of the CDR3 is 16 residues. V lost 0 bases, J lost 1 base, and 11 bases lay in between. The germline gives CDR1 SGDLS, CDR2 YYNGEE. For the CDR3, the DNA is TGTGCCAGCAGCGTAGCGCTAGGCTATTCTGGAAACACCATATATTTT. Its protein product is CASSVALGYSGNTIYF.

V usage is TRBV19 and J usage is TRBJ1-1, with 9 nucleotides matching TRBD1. The CDR3 totals 13 residues. The V gene's germline CDR1 is LNHDA and CDR2 SQIVND (reference sequence). With V trimmed by 3 bases and J by 7 bases, 3 bases remained unmatched. The DNA for the CDR3 is TGTGCCAGTAGTATGGGACAGGGTCTTGAAGCTTTCTTT. Protein sequence: CASSMGQGLEAFF.

This clone came up a few times. The chain carries TRBV5-6 and TRBJ2-7, with D unresolved. V lost 4 bases, J lost 4 bases, and 6 bases lay in between. The length of the CDR3 is 11 residues. In germline, CDR1 is SGHDT, CDR2 YYEEEE. Here the CDR3 reads CASSLEYEQYF. In DNA, the CDR3 is TGTGCCAGCAGCCTAGAGTACGAGCAGTACTTC.

V usage is TRBV6-2 or TRBV6-3 and J usage is TRBJ1-5; TRBD1 matches 7 bases. Losses at the gene ends were 5 bases for V and 4 bases for J; bases not matched to a gene: 8. The V gene's germline CDR1 is MNHEY and CDR2 SVGEGT. CDR3 length equals 15 residues. The CDR3 sequence: CASSPGDSGNQPQHF. The CDR3 DNA reads TGTGCCAGCAGTCCGGGGGACAGCGGGAATCAGCCCCAGCATTTT.

This clone was picked up a small number of times. The chain employs TRBV7-2 and TRBJ2-3, with 8 bases fitting TRBD1. The CDR3 sequence is 15 residues long. V trimming: 1 base; J trimming: 4 bases; junction bases outside the gene matches: 4. The germline V gene encodes CDR1 SGHTA and CDR2 FQGNSA. The CDR3 here is CASSLGTGRSDTQYF. CDR3 DNA sequence: TGTGCCAGCAGCTTAGGGACAGGGAGGTCAGATACGCAGTATTTT.

As for this clone: At one boundary the junction diverges from the germline segment, which might be a read error. Other DNA sequences in the same sample also yield this CDR3. J is TRBJ1-2 and V is TRBV6-5, with TRBD1 matching 7 bases. Germline V gene lookup returns CDR1 MNHEY and CDR2 SVGAGI. The CDR3 is made up of 15 amino acids. The DNA for the CDR3 is TGCGCCAGCCAGAACCGGGACAGCGTGGACTATGGCTACACCTTC. This gives the protein CASQNRDSVDYGYTF.

The genes are TRBV7-6 and TRBJ2-7; tentatively, D is TRBD1 (5 bases). CDR3 length: 13 residues. Germline V gene lookup returns CDR1 SGHVS and CDR2 FNYEAQ. V shed 5 bases and J shed 6 bases, with 14 bases lying between them. In DNA form, the CDR3 reads TGTGCCAGCAGCCAAGCAGCAGGGTTCGAGCAGTACTTC. This codes for CASSQAAGFEQYF.

The rearrangement joins TRBV15 to TRBJ2-3, with unresolved D. Deletions cut 8 bases from V and 0 bases from J, with 9 bases between. Germline V gene sequence: CDR1 LNHNV, CDR2 YYDKDF (reference sequence). This CDR3 has 13 amino acids. The CDR3, as DNA: TGTGCCACCCGCACCCTTAGCACAGATACGCAGTATTTT. This sequence encodes CATRTLSTDTQYF.